The 15 T cell receptor beta chains below were found in one sample sequenced in a study of cytomegalovirus exposure and HLA in healthy donors (dated by TCRdb to between 2016 and 2019). Libraries were made using the immunoSEQ multiplex PCR assay. For the multiplex PCR, a mixture combining 60 forward primers for TCR Vbeta segments and 13 reverse primers for TCR Jbeta segments was used. TCRdb obtained this table from immuneACCESS and retained in-frame rearrangements with V and J assigned. These tables miss some clones; where compared with another copy, unresolved V genes account for less than half of the shortfall, and the remainder is unexplained. This sample is represented by 95,000 to 150,000 clones; approximately 87% of them were singletons. Around 19% of the sample lies in the top ten. The sequenced material came from PBMCs. Receptor source: a young man in good health and CMV-seropositive.

In its sample, this clone was seen once. The V call is TRBV30, the J call TRBJ1-5; D gene unclear. The CDR3 runs 14 residues. Per germline, CDR1 GTSNPN and CDR2 SVGIG (reference sequence). V was clipped by 3 bases and J by 7 bases, with 16 bases between them. The CDR3 region is CAWSPPGGGQPQHF. Written as DNA, the CDR3 is TGTGCCTGGAGCCCCCCGGGAGGAGGGCAGCCCCAGCATTTT.

The rearrangement uses TRBV9 and TRBJ1-2, with unresolved D. The V gene's germline CDR1 is SGDLS and CDR2 YYNGEE. V dropped 3 bases and J dropped 2 bases, with 11 bases sitting between them. The CDR3 has 14 amino acids. The CDR3 is CASSGGAANYGYTF. The CDR3 nucleotides are TGTGCCAGCAGCGGAGGCGCAGCGAACTATGGCTACACCTTC.

Note on this clone: This specimen includes other DNA sequences encoding the same CDR3. V and J are TRBV19 and TRBJ2-2; D perhaps matches TRBD1 (6 bases). Trimming pared 3 bases from V and 1 base from J, leaving 9 bases between. CDR1 LNHDA and CDR2 SQIVND come from the germline V gene (reference sequence). This CDR3 has 15 residues. CDR3 protein: CASSIRGQNTGELFF. The DNA for the CDR3 is TGTGCCAGTAGTATTAGGGGACAGAACACCGGGGAGCTGTTTTTT.

V is TRBV2 and J is TRBJ2-1; D possibly corresponds to TRBD1 (5 bases). CDR3 length: 11 amino acids. V was shortened by 7 bases and J by 12 bases, with 13 bases between the two germline ends. CDR1 and CDR2 (germline): SNHLY, FYNNEI. CDR3 loop: CASTAGITQFF. In nucleotides, the CDR3 is TGTGCCAGCACAGCAGGGATCACGCAGTTCTTC.

The chain couples TRBV18 to TRBJ1-5, with TRBD1 matching over 8 bases. V was clipped by 8 bases and J by 5 bases; unmatched bases: 5. The V gene's germline CDR1 is KGHSH and CDR2 LQKENI. The CDR3 sequence is 13 residues long. The CDR3 region has the DNA TGTGCCAGCGGACAGGGAAGAGATCAGCCCCAGCATTTT. Its protein product is CASGQGRDQPQHF.

The chain is built from TRBV10-2 and TRBJ2-7; 9 nucleotides match TRBD1. The ends lost 2 bases at V and 3 bases at J; junction bases unmatched: 5. From germline, CDR1 is WSHSY and CDR2 SAAADI. The CDR3 extends over 15 amino acids. CDR3 nucleotide sequence: TGCGCCAGCAGTGAGCCGGGGACAGGGAACTACGAGCAGTACTTC. This encodes CASSEPGTGNYEQYF.

The chain has TRBV10-2 and TRBJ2-3; 9 positions match TRBD1. There are 13 residues in the CDR3. The germline gives CDR1 WSHSY, CDR2 SAAADI. J was trimmed by 6 bases and V by 6 bases; bases with no gene match: 4. CDR3 sequence (DNA): TGCGCCAGCAGGGACAGGGGCCTGGATACGCAGTATTTT. Protein product: CASRDRGLDTQYF.

This chain uses TRBV30 with TRBJ1-1; 8 bases map to TRBD1. V trimming: 5 bases; J trimming: 8 bases; junction bases outside the gene matches: 10. The germline V gene encodes CDR1 GTSNPN and CDR2 SVGIG (reference sequence). There are 13 residues in the CDR3. The CDR3 sequence is CAWALTDREEAFF. The CDR3 DNA is TGTGCCTGGGCTCTAACGGACAGGGAGGAAGCTTTCTTT.

The V call is TRBV6-6, the J call TRBJ2-1; 10 bases agree with TRBD2. Losses at the gene ends were 6 bases for V and 9 bases for J; bases not matched to a gene: 11. Per germline, CDR1 MNHNY and CDR2 SVGAGI (reference sequence). CDR3 size: 15 residues. CDR3 residues: CASSLLTSGRGEQFF. The DNA of the CDR3 is TGTGCCAGCAGCCTTCTGACTAGCGGGCGGGGTGAGCAGTTCTTC.

Here the CDR3 reads CASSVTRGPNTEAFF. The CDR3 DNA follows: TGCGCCAGCAGCGTAACCAGGGGGCCTAACACTGAAGCTTTCTTT. The rearrangement uses TRBV5-1 and TRBJ1-1; TRBD1 matches 8 bases. V gave up 4 bases and J gave up 2 bases; unmatched junction bases: 7. The CDR3 consists of 15 residues. Germline-derived CDR1 and CDR2 are SGHRS and YFSETQ.

V usage is TRBV7-3 and J usage is TRBJ2-3, with 7 bases that match TRBD2. V was pared by 5 bases and J by 4 bases, with 9 bases of the junction left unmatched. CDR3 size: 15 residues. In germline, CDR1 is SGHTA, CDR2 FQGTGA. CDR3 residues: CASSGGTTFPDTQYF. CDR3 sequence (DNA): TGTGCCAGCAGCGGGGGGACTACCTTTCCAGATACGCAGTATTTT. The variable domain in full, completed from reference TRBV7-3 and TRBJ2-3, reads GAGVSQTPSNKVTEKGKYVELRCDPISGHTALYWYRQSLGQGPEFLIYFQGTGAADDSGLPNDRFFAVRPEGSVSTLKIQRTERGDSAVYLCASSGGTTFPDTQYFGPGTRLTVL.

J is TRBJ1-1 and V is TRBV6-5, with D tentatively TRBD1 (6 bases). Germline V gene lookup returns CDR1 MNHEY and CDR2 SVGAGI. Trimming stripped 6 bases from V and 4 bases from J, with 18 bases between. The CDR3 covers 15 residues. The DNA for the CDR3 is TGTGCCAGCAGGTCGAGCCCCAGGGGCACCACTGAAGCTTTCTTT. Its protein is CASRSSPRGTTEAFF.

The rearrangement joins TRBV7-9 to TRBJ1-1, with unresolved D. This CDR3 comprises 12 residues. Germline CDR1 and CDR2: SEHNR and FQNEAQ (reference sequence). The V end lost 3 bases, the J end lost 3 bases, and 5 bases lay between the germline ends. CDR3 sequence: CASSLSDTEAFF. CDR3 coding DNA: TGTGCCAGCAGCTTGTCAGACACTGAAGCTTTCTTT.

The rearrangement uses TRBV13 and TRBJ2-5, with D unresolved. Looked up from germline, CDR1 is PRHDT and CDR2 is FYEKMQ (reference sequence). This CDR3 has 12 residues. V lost 0 bases, J lost 5 bases, and 4 bases lay in between. This CDR3 is CASSLGAETQYF. CDR3 DNA: TGTGCCAGCAGCTTAGGCGCGGAGACCCAGTACTTC.

This clone was seen a few times. This rearrangement joins TRBV19 to TRBJ2-2, with D tentatively TRBD2 (7 bases). V lost 5 bases and J lost 4, with 14 bases in between. This CDR3 has 15 amino acids. Germline-derived CDR1 and CDR2 are LNHDA and SQIVND (reference sequence). The CDR3 DNA reads TGTGCCAGTAGTGTTCGGGGGGCGGGCACCGGGGAGCTGTTTTTT. Encoded protein: CASSVRGAGTGELFF. Full variable domain (missing parts from reference TRBV19 and TRBJ2-2): DGGITQSPKYLFRKEGQNVTLSCEQNLNHDAMYWYRQDPGQGLRLIYYSQIVNDFQKGDIAEGYSVSREKKESFPLTVTSAQKNPTAFYLCASSVRGAGTGELFFGEGSRLTVL.